These 27 T cell receptor beta chains were sequenced from one sample in a study of blood T cell repertoires in COVID-19. The protocol was immunoSEQ multiplex PCR, while the TCRdb copy is restricted to in-frame clones and leaves out a portion. The sample carries about 120,000 clones, roughly 89% recorded once. The sample taken for sequencing was peripheral blood. Receptors were obtained from a woman aged 60-75 years with COVID-19, enrolled during active disease.

V usage is TRBV19 and J usage is TRBJ2-3; no clear D. Germline V lookup: CDR1 LNHDA, CDR2 SQIVND (reference sequence). Trimming left V 0 bases short and J 8 bases short, with 6 bases between. This CDR3 is 12 amino acids long. For the CDR3, the DNA is TGTGCCAGTAGTATAGAGGGCTTTACGCAGTATTTT. Translation: CASSIEGFTQYF.

This clone came up a few times. CDR3 nucleotide sequence: TGTGCCAGTAGTATCCCGGGACAGGGTATCGGTGGCTACACCTTC. Residues: CASSIPGQGIGGYTF. V and J are TRBV19 and TRBJ1-2; TRBD1 matches at 9 bases. Trimming at V came to 3 bases and at J to 7 bases, leaving 9 bases not matched to a gene. Germline V gene lookup returns CDR1 LNHDA and CDR2 SQIVND (reference sequence). This CDR3 is 15 amino acids long.

The V gene is TRBV11-2, the J gene TRBJ1-3, with a weak D call TRBD1 (6 bases). V dropped 6 bases and J dropped 2 bases, with 14 bases sitting between them. The germline V gene encodes CDR1 SGHAT and CDR2 FQNNGV. CDR3 size: 15 residues. The CDR3 DNA reads TGTGCCAGCAGGACCTTTGGACAGACTGGAAACACCATATATTTT. It yields the protein CASRTFGQTGNTIYF.

This clone has only one observation. V gene TRBV19 combines with J gene TRBJ1-2; 9 bases match TRBD1. The V gene end was trimmed by 2 bases and the J gene end by 8 bases; junction bases not matched to a gene: 6. The germline gives CDR1 LNHDA, CDR2 SQIVND (reference sequence). The CDR3 runs to 14 residues. This CDR3 reads CASSIWDRVGGYTF. CDR3 DNA sequence: TGTGCCAGTAGTATATGGGACAGGGTGGGCGGCTACACCTTC.

The V gene is TRBV6-6, the J gene TRBJ1-5; tentative D call: TRBD1 (6 bases). Trimming left V 6 bases short and J 0 bases short, with 15 bases between. CDR3 length equals 16 residues. The germline CDR1 and CDR2 sequences are MNHNY and SVGAGI (reference sequence). The CDR3: CASRSFGTLSNQPQHF. As DNA, the CDR3 is TGTGCCAGCAGGTCATTCGGGACACTTAGCAATCAGCCCCAGCATTTT.

The chain couples TRBV12-3 or TRBV12-4 to TRBJ1-3; no firm D call. The CDR3 length is 12 residues. Trimming took 6 bases from V and 4 from J, leaving 7 bases between them. CDR3 bases: TGTGCCAGCAGCCAAGCCGGAAACACCATATATTTT. Translated: CASSQAGNTIYF.

This chain connects TRBV7-8 to TRBJ1-5; the D is unclear. The CDR3 sequence is 13 residues long. Looked up from germline, CDR1 is SGHVS and CDR2 is FQNEAQ. The V end was cut by 4 bases, the J end by 5 bases, with 9 bases between. The CDR3: CASSYSPDQPQHF. CDR3 in DNA: TGTGCCAGCAGCTACAGCCCAGATCAGCCCCAGCATTTT.

This clone occurred once. The chain uses TRBV27 and TRBJ2-3, with D tentatively TRBD1 (5 bases). Germline-derived CDR1 and CDR2 are MNHEY and SMNVEV (reference sequence). Trimming stripped 4 bases from V and 3 bases from J, with 14 bases between. This CDR3 comprises 15 residues. The CDR3 loop reads CASSWGRERTDTQYF. The CDR3 nucleotides read TGTGCCAGCAGTTGGGGCAGAGAACGGACAGATACGCAGTATTTT.

This clone was counted between two and nine times. The chain is built from TRBV15 and TRBJ1-3; 7 bases align to TRBD1. CDR1 LNHNV and CDR2 YYDKDF come from the germline V gene (reference sequence). This CDR3 is built from 16 residues. J gave up 3 bases and V 1 base, and 6 bases lay outside the gene matches. The CDR3 loop reads CATSRGGTAGGNTIYF. For the CDR3, the DNA is TGTGCCACCAGCAGAGGGGGGACAGCGGGTGGAAACACCATATATTTT.

V is TRBV19 and J is TRBJ1-5, with 7 bases aligning to TRBD1. Germline CDR1 and CDR2: LNHDA and SQIVND (reference sequence). The CDR3 sequence is 14 residues long. V shed 6 bases and J 3 bases; nucleotides not matched to a gene: 5. The chain's CDR3 is CASSLDRHNQPQHF. DNA for the CDR3: TGTGCCAGTAGCCTGGACAGGCACAATCAGCCCCAGCATTTT.

Here the CDR3 reads CASTGIPRFREAFF. CDR3 nucleotides: TGTGCCAGCACAGGGATCCCTCGGTTCCGTGAAGCTTTCTTT. The V call is TRBV6-5, the J call TRBJ1-1; a weak D match, TRBD1 (5 bases). V was shortened by 7 bases and J by 7 bases, with 19 bases between the two germline ends. This CDR3 is 14 amino acids long. Germline V gene lookup returns CDR1 MNHEY and CDR2 SVGAGI.

V gene TRBV4-3 combines with J gene TRBJ1-2; no firm D call. V lost 1 base and J 4 bases, leaving 13 bases between the germline ends. The CDR3 sequence is 15 residues long. CDR1 and CDR2 from the germline V gene are LGHNA and YSLEER. The CDR3: CASSQGVLGSYGYTF. CDR3 coding DNA: TGCGCCAGCAGCCAAGGGGTCCTAGGGAGCTATGGCTACACCTTC.

The chain couples TRBV4-1 to TRBJ1-4; D unclear. CDR3 length equals 19 residues. Per the germline V gene, CDR1 is MGHRA and CDR2 is YSYEKL. Between the trimmed V and J ends, which lost 1 base and 0 bases, there was a span of 18 bases. The CDR3 nucleotides are TGCGCCAGCAGCCAAGCGAGGGCTCTAATCCCCGCAACTAATGAAAAACTGTTTTTT. Translating gives CASSQARALIPATNEKLFF.

This clone has a single count. The rearrangement links TRBV18 to TRBJ2-5, with TRBD2 matching 11 bases. The CDR3 has 17 residues. Germline assignment: CDR1 KGHSH and CDR2 LQKENI. Trimming cost V 3 bases and J 0 bases; bases outside gene matches: 6. The CDR3 bases are TGTGCCAGCTCACCCCCGCGACTAGCGGGGTACCAAGAGACCCAGTACTTC. This translates into CASSPPRLAGYQETQYF.

The V and J genes are TRBV11-2 and TRBJ2-3, with D possibly TRBD1 on 5 matching bases. There are 15 residues in the CDR3. Germline CDR1 is SGHAT and CDR2 is FQNNGV. V was trimmed by 5 bases and J by 4 bases, leaving 16 bases between them. CDR3 DNA: TGTGCCAGCAGCCCGATGCAGGGCTTCCCAGATACGCAGTATTTT. Translated: CASSPMQGFPDTQYF.

The chain uses TRBV7-8 and TRBJ1-6; possibly TRBD1 for D (5 bases). Germline V gives CDR1 SGHVS, CDR2 FQNEAQ. V lost 5 bases, J lost 7 bases, and 21 bases lay in between. The CDR3 covers 17 residues. The CDR3, as DNA: TGTGCCAGCAGCAGCTACCTTGACCTCACAGGCAATTCACCCCTCCACTTT. Protein: CASSSYLDLTGNSPLHF.

This chain uses TRBV4-3 with TRBJ2-7, with a tentative D call TRBD2 (5 bases). Per the germline V gene, CDR1 is LGHNA and CDR2 is YSLEER. The ends were cut back, 0 bases at V and 3 bases at J, with 6 bases in the middle. The CDR3 length is 13 residues. CDR3 loop: CASSQEGGYEQYF. DNA of the CDR3: TGCGCCAGCAGCCAAGAAGGAGGCTACGAGCAGTACTTC.

The rearrangement links TRBV30 to TRBJ1-5, with TRBD1 matching 9 bases. Per the germline V gene, CDR1 is GTSNPN and CDR2 is SVGIG (reference sequence). Trimming cost V 3 bases and J 1 base; bases outside gene matches: 4. This CDR3 is built from 15 residues. CDR3 nucleotides: TGTGCCTGGAGCGCTACAGGGGGCAGCAATCAGCCCCAGCATTTT. Its translation is CAWSATGGSNQPQHF. The full variable domain, completed using reference TRBV30 and TRBJ1-5, is SQTIHQWPATLVQPVGSPLSLECTVEGTSNPNLYWYRQAAGRGLQLLFYSVGIGQISSEVPQNLSASRPQDRQFILSSKKLLLSDSGFYLCAWSATGGSNQPQHFGDGTRLSIL.

The V and J genes are TRBV6-2 or TRBV6-3 and TRBJ1-2; 7 bases are shared with TRBD1. CDR1 is MNHEY, CDR2 SVGEGT, per germline. V was clipped by 2 bases and J by 6 bases; unmatched bases: 15. The CDR3 extends over 17 amino acids. CDR3 sequence (DNA): TGTGCCAGCAGTTACAGGGGGCAACTACACTCCTTTAATGGCTACACCTTC. The encoded protein is CASSYRGQLHSFNGYTF.

This clone has just one count. This chain connects TRBV11-2 to TRBJ2-5, with D possibly TRBD2 on 6 matching bases. Germline-derived CDR1 and CDR2 are SGHAT and FQNNGV. The V and J ends lost 1 base and 5 bases respectively, with 11 bases between them. This CDR3 has 14 amino acids. The CDR3 loop is CASSLGVGRETQYF. The CDR3 region has the DNA TGTGCCAGCAGCTTAGGGGTAGGGAGGGAGACCCAGTACTTC.

The rearrangement uses TRBV12-3 or TRBV12-4 and TRBJ1-2; D is undetermined. The CDR3 consists of 13 residues. The V end lost 8 bases, the J end lost 3 bases, and 13 bases lay between the germline ends. CDR3 in DNA: TGTGCCAGCTGGCGGGGTGCGGACTATGGCTACACCTTC. Its translation is CASWRGADYGYTF.

This chain joins TRBV7-3 and TRBJ2-7; 7 nucleotides agree with TRBD1. With V trimmed by 5 bases and J by 3 bases, 4 bases remained unmatched. Germline CDR1 SGHTA, CDR2 FQGTGA. CDR3 length: 13 residues. CDR3 protein: CASSPGTDYEQYF. Here the CDR3 DNA reads TGTGCCAGCAGCCCCGGGACAGACTACGAGCAGTACTTC.

This chain links TRBV5-8 with TRBJ1-5, with D unclear. Germline V gene data show CDR1 as SGHTS and CDR2 as YDEGEE. Trimming cost V 2 bases and J 5 bases, with 5 bases left between them. There are 12 residues in the CDR3. The CDR3 loop reads CASSFRDQPQHF. Written as DNA, the CDR3 is TGTGCCAGCAGCTTTCGGGATCAGCCCCAGCATTTT.

The chain links TRBV6-5 to TRBJ2-7; possible D gene TRBD1, 5 bases. Germline V gene lookup returns CDR1 MNHEY and CDR2 SVGAGI. The CDR3 is 13 residues long. V lost 2 bases and J 3 bases, leaving 8 bases between the germline ends. The CDR3 protein is CASSYQDSYEQYF. The CDR3 DNA reads as TGTGCCAGCAGTTACCAAGACAGCTACGAGCAGTACTTC.

The V gene is TRBV3-1 (or the pseudogene TRBV3-2), the J gene TRBJ1-6, with 7 bases identical to TRBD1. Germline lookup yields CDR1 LGHDT and CDR2 YNNKEL (reference sequence). J lost 7 bases, V lost 4 bases, and 4 bases had no gene match. The CDR3 has 14 amino acids. The CDR3 coding sequence is TGTGCCAGCAGCCGACAAGGGGGCAATTCACCCCTCCACTTT. It is translated as CASSRQGGNSPLHF.

The chain combines TRBV15 with TRBJ2-2, with D uncertain. Trimming removed 0 bases from V and 7 bases from J, with 12 bases in between. CDR3 length: 15 residues. Germline-derived CDR1 and CDR2 are LNHNV and YYDKDF (reference sequence). CDR3 loop: CATSRDRGIRGELFF. In nucleotides, the CDR3 is TGTGCCACCAGCAGAGATCGCGGAATACGCGGGGAGCTGTTTTTT.

The chain couples TRBV6-5 to TRBJ2-2; D perhaps matches TRBD2 (6 bases). The germline CDR1 and CDR2 sequences are MNHEY and SVGAGI. This CDR3 has 16 amino acids. The V end lost 4 bases, the J end lost 6 bases, and 18 bases lay between the germline ends. CDR3 protein: CASSSPASGRPGELFF. The CDR3 DNA reads TGTGCCAGCAGTTCCCCAGCGTCAGGGAGGCCCGGGGAGCTGTTTTTT.